The 20 T cell receptor beta chains presented below share a single source sample, sequenced in a study of tumour-infiltrating T cells in Burkitt lymphoma. Generated by immunoSEQ multiplex PCR, the TCRdb table keeps only in-frame clones and is missing some. The sample includes approximately 46,000 clones, 31% of them seen just once. The specimen sequenced was tumor tissue. The receptors shown here come from a human donor with Burkitt lymphoma.

V gene TRBV30 combines with J gene TRBJ2-1; 9 positions match TRBD1. The CDR3 covers 14 residues. The germline gives CDR1 GTSNPN, CDR2 SVGIG (reference sequence). The V and J ends lost 2 bases and 5 bases, in that order; junction bases with no gene match: 4. The CDR3 bases are TGTGCCTGGAGTCGGGACAGGGAGGACAATGAGCAGTTCTTC. Translated: CAWSRDREDNEQFF.

The V and J genes are TRBV9 and TRBJ1-4; D is ambiguous. The V gene's germline CDR1 is SGDLS and CDR2 YYNGEE. The ends were cut back, 1 base at V and 12 bases at J, with 10 bases in the middle. The CDR3 consists of 12 residues. The CDR3, as DNA: TGTGCCAGCAGCGTACCGGGCCGGGAACTGTTTTTT. As protein: CASSVPGRELFF. Complete variable domain (other parts from reference TRBV9 and TRBJ1-4): DSGVTQTPKHLITATGQRVTLRCSPRSGDLSVYWYQQSLDQGLQFLIQYYNGEERAKGNILERFSAQQFPDLHSELNLSSLELGDSALYFCASSVPGRELFFGSGTQLSVL.

This clone was detected a few times. CDR3 sequence: CASSDLPGQGSYEQYF. In nucleotides, the CDR3 is TGTGCCAGCAGTGACCTACCGGGACAGGGGTCCTACGAGCAGTACTTC. This chain uses TRBV6-1 with TRBJ2-7; 10 nucleotides line up with TRBD1. The CDR3 extends over 16 amino acids. With 3 bases clipped from V and 1 base from J, the junction kept 6 bases outside the gene matches. Germline V CDR1 and CDR2: MNHNS, SASEGT.

The table lists this clone with a few counts. This rearrangement joins TRBV4-1 to TRBJ1-6; TRBD1 agrees at 10 bases. V gave up 4 bases and J gave up 9 bases; unmatched junction bases: 9. The CDR3 contains 16 residues. Germline-derived CDR1 and CDR2 are MGHRA and YSYEKL. The CDR3 loop is CASSLKTGQGISPLHF. The DNA for the CDR3 is TGCGCCAGCAGCCTAAAGACGGGACAGGGGATTTCACCCCTCCACTTT.

V usage is TRBV5-4 and J usage is TRBJ2-7; 9 bases agree with TRBD1. CDR1 is SGHNT, CDR2 YYREEE, per germline (reference sequence). V shed 3 bases, J shed 5 bases, and the junction held 9 bases outside the gene matches. This CDR3 has 15 amino acids. This CDR3 reads CASSSPGTGIDEQYF. In DNA, the CDR3 is TGTGCCAGCAGCTCGCCGGGGACAGGGATCGACGAGCAGTACTTC. The full variable domain, with the rest looked up from reference TRBV5-4 and TRBJ2-7, is ETGVTQSPTHLIKTRGQQVTLRCSSQSGHNTVSWYQQALGQGPQFIFQYYREEENGRGNFPPRFSGLQFPNYSSELNVNALELDDSALYLCASSSPGTGIDEQYFGPGTRLTVT.

With regard to this clone: Other nucleotide sequences in the sample specify the same CDR3. The genes are TRBV5-1 and TRBJ2-2; D not resolved. CDR3 length: 14 residues. Trimming removed 0 bases at V and 0 bases at J, with 3 bases between. CDR1 is SGHRS and CDR2 is YFSETQ in the germline V gene. CDR3 in amino acids: CASSLAANTGELFF. For the CDR3, the DNA is TGCGCCAGCAGCTTGGCAGCGAACACCGGGGAGCTGTTTTTT.

This clone appeared once. The chain joins TRBV7-8 to TRBJ1-3, with D unresolved. V lost 4 bases and J 0 bases, leaving 10 bases between the germline ends. CDR3 size: 15 residues. The germline V gene has CDR1 SGHVS and CDR2 FQNEAQ. The DNA for the CDR3 is TGTGCCAGCAGCTATGGCGGGGTCTCTGGAAACACCATATATTTT. This codes for CASSYGGVSGNTIYF.

In its sample, this clone was seen a few times. V and J are TRBV4-1 and TRBJ1-3, with TRBD1 as a possible D gene (5 bases). The germline gives CDR1 MGHRA, CDR2 YSYEKL. The CDR3 totals 14 residues. The V end was cut by 8 bases, the J end by 0 bases, with 11 bases between. CDR3 sequence reads: CASYHRGSGNTIYF. As DNA, the CDR3 is TGCGCCAGCTACCATAGGGGCTCTGGAAACACCATATATTTT.

This clone was counted between two and nine times. This sequence joins TRBV10-3 and TRBJ1-1, with 8 bases fitting TRBD1. Germline V lookup: CDR1 ENHRY, CDR2 SYGVKD. With V trimmed by 11 bases and J by 3 bases, 8 bases remained unmatched. The CDR3 is made up of 13 amino acids. CDR3 residues: CALRQGRDTEAFF. CDR3 bases: TGTGCCTTGCGACAGGGGAGGGACACTGAAGCTTTCTTT.

This clone was observed a few times. The CDR3 DNA reads as TGTGCCAGTAGTCGAGGGACAGGGATAAATGAAAAACTGTTTTTT. Translated, it gives CASSRGTGINEKLFF. The V call is TRBV19, the J call TRBJ1-4, with 9 bases aligning to TRBD1. The germline V gene has CDR1 LNHDA and CDR2 SQIVND (reference sequence). The CDR3 has 15 amino acids. After removal of 5 bases from V and 5 bases from J, the junction contained 6 bases not matched to a gene.

The gene calls are TRBV29-1 and TRBJ2-1, with D tentatively TRBD1 (6 bases). This CDR3 region has 15 residues. From germline, CDR1 is SQVTM and CDR2 ANQGSEA. V dropped 7 bases and J dropped 0 bases, with 16 bases sitting between them. The CDR3 DNA reads as TGCAGCGGATCCGGGACACCCAGCTCCTACAATGAGCAGTTCTTC. The encoded protein is CSGSGTPSSYNEQFF.

This clone was seen more than once but under ten times. The V and J genes are TRBV12-2 and TRBJ1-1; the D call in the table, TRBD1, was not verified against the DNA. TRBV12-2 is shown as a pseudogene. The CDR3 runs 18 residues. As DNA, the CDR3 is TGTGCAAGTCGCTTACGATCCCGGGACAACCTACTGGGCACTGAAGCTTTCTTT. Translation gives CASRLRSRDNLLGTEAFF.

The sample holds a few counts of this clone. The genes are TRBV5-4 and TRBJ2-5, with D maybe TRBD2 (6 bases). Trimming left V 2 bases short and J 4 bases short, with 12 bases between. The CDR3 covers 14 residues. Germline assignment: CDR1 SGHNT and CDR2 YYREEE (reference sequence). The CDR3 here is CASSFGGTSETQYF. CDR3 nucleotide sequence: TGTGCCAGCAGCTTTGGTGGGACTTCAGAGACCCAGTACTTC.

This clone was detected only a few times. The chain recombines TRBV5-4 with TRBJ1-2, with unresolved D. The CDR3 covers 14 residues. Germline CDR1 reads SGHNT; CDR2 reads YYREEE (reference sequence). Trimming cost V 0 bases and J 1 base, with 7 bases left between them. CDR3 DNA sequence: TGTGCCAGCAGCTTGGCTCCTGATAACTATGGCTACACCTTC. This sequence encodes CASSLAPDNYGYTF.

V is TRBV19 and J is TRBJ1-4; D may be TRBD1 (5 bases). Germline V lookup: CDR1 LNHDA, CDR2 SQIVND (reference sequence). This CDR3 has 16 residues. V dropped 6 bases and J dropped 1 base, with 15 bases sitting between them. The CDR3 loop reads CASSPPGGGTNEKLFF. CDR3 sequence (DNA): TGTGCCAGTAGCCCCCCCGGGGGGGGAACTAATGAAAAACTGTTTTTT.

V and J are TRBV19 and TRBJ1-3; no clear D gene. Germline V CDR1 and CDR2: LNHDA, SQIVND (reference sequence). Trimming stripped 11 bases from V and 4 bases from J, with 9 bases between. This CDR3 is built from 11 residues. The CDR3 DNA reads TGTGCCGTCCATGGAGGAAACACCATATATTTT. Encoded protein: CAVHGGNTIYF.

This clone was detected only a few times. This sequence joins TRBV10-3 and TRBJ2-2, with 10 nucleotides matching TRBD1. Germline loops: CDR1 ENHRY, CDR2 SYGVKD. The CDR3 loop spans 18 amino acids. V was clipped by 0 bases and J by 6 bases; unmatched bases: 10. The chain's CDR3 is CAISESRDRGGVAGELFF. The CDR3 nucleotides read TGTGCCATCAGTGAGTCTCGGGACAGGGGCGGTGTCGCCGGGGAGCTGTTTTTT.

The V and J genes are TRBV28 and TRBJ2-1, with D hard to call. This CDR3 is 13 amino acids long. Germline CDR1 is MDHEN and CDR2 is SYDVKM. With 2 bases removed from V and 9 bases from J, the gap between germline ends came to 11 bases. The CDR3 region is CASSLIQVSEQFF. Here the CDR3 DNA reads TGTGCCAGCAGTTTAATCCAAGTTAGTGAGCAGTTCTTC.

The rearrangement links TRBV6-6 to TRBJ1-1, with a weak D call TRBD1 (5 bases). Germline lookup yields CDR1 MNHNY and CDR2 SVGAGI (reference sequence). The length of the CDR3 is 14 residues. V lost 5 bases, J lost 5 bases, and 15 bases lay in between. CDR3 bases: TGTGCCAGCAGTGCCCGGCAGGGAGCAACTGAAGCTTTCTTT. Translating gives CASSARQGATEAFF.

This clone was recorded a few times. This sequence joins TRBV30 and TRBJ1-1; D remains ambiguous. The CDR3 spans 14 residues. Trimming took off 3 bases at V and 6 bases at J, with 17 bases between the two ends. Germline V gene lookup returns CDR1 GTSNPN and CDR2 SVGIG (reference sequence). The CDR3 spells CAWRAPLRTSEAFF. The CDR3 DNA reads as TGTGCCTGGAGGGCCCCACTAAGGACCTCTGAAGCTTTCTTT.